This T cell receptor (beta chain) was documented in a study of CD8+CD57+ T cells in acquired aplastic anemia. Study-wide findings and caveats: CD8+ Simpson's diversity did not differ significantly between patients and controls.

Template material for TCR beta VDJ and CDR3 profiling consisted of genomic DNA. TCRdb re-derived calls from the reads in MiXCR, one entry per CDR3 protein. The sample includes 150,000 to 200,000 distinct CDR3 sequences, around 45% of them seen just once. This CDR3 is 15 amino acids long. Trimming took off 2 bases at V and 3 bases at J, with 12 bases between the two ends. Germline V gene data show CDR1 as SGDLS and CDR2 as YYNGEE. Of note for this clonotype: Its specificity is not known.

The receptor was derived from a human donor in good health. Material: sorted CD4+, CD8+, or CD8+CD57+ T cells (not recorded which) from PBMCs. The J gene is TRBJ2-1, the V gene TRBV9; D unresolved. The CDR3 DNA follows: TGTGCCAGCAGCGTGGTTGGGAACAGCTACAATGAGCAGTTCTTC. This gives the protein CASSVVGNSYNEQFF.